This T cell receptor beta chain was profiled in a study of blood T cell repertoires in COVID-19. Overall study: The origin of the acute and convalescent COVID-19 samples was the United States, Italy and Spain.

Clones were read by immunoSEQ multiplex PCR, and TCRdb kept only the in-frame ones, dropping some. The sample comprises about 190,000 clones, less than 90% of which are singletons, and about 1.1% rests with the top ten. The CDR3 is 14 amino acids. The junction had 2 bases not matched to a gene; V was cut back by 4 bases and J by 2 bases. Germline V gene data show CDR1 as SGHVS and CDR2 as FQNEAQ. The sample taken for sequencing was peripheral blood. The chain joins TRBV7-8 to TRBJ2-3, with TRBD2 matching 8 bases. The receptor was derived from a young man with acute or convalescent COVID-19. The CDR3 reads CASSYGGDTDTQYF. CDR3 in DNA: TGTGCCAGCAGCTACGGGGGGGACACAGATACGCAGTATTTT.